Below, 29 T cell receptor beta chains from the same sample are listed, as sequenced in a study of the immune and genomic landscape of osteosarcoma. Sequencing used immunoSEQ multiplex PCR; TCRdb keeps in-frame clones, though not all of them. The data contain around 420 clones, 70% to 85% of them singletons. Sequencing was performed on metastatic tumor tissue from the lung. Source of these receptors: a man aged 18 to 29 with osteosarcoma.

This clone was seen a single time. The chain has TRBV19 and TRBJ1-5, with no clear D. Per the germline V gene, CDR1 is LNHDA and CDR2 is SQIVND (reference sequence). The V end was cut by 7 bases, the J end by 7 bases, with 20 bases between. The CDR3 length is 15 residues. The CDR3 spells CASNRPGRNDQPQHF. The CDR3 DNA is TGTGCCAGTAACCGCCCTGGACGGAACGACCAGCCCCAGCATTTT.

This sequence joins TRBV16 and TRBJ2-6; D unclear. Germline CDR1 is KGHSY and CDR2 is FQNENV. This CDR3 has 19 amino acids. Between the trimmed V and J ends, which lost 3 bases and 4 bases, there was a span of 22 bases. The CDR3 loop is CASSHFRHSVGVGANVLTF. For the CDR3, the DNA is TGTGCCAGCAGCCACTTCCGGCACAGCGTAGGAGTCGGGGCCAACGTCCTGACTTTC.

This clone was seen once. The chain employs TRBV11-3 and TRBJ2-1; TRBD2 agrees at 8 bases. This CDR3 has 16 residues. J lost 0 bases, V lost 0 bases, and 1 base had no gene match. CDR1 is SGHNT, CDR2 YENEEA, per germline. The CDR3 spells CASSLESGSSYNEQFF. The CDR3 DNA sequence: TGTGCCAGCAGCTTAGAAAGCGGGAGCTCCTACAATGAGCAGTTCTTC.

The chain employs TRBV6-5 and TRBJ1-6; D not resolved. Germline V gene data show CDR1 as MNHEY and CDR2 as SVGAGI. This CDR3 is built from 13 residues. V was trimmed by 9 bases and J by 5 bases, leaving 11 bases between them. In DNA form, the CDR3 reads TGTGCCAGTAACGGGAGGGATAATTCACCCCTCCACTTT. It translates to CASNGRDNSPLHF.

The rearrangement uses TRBV14 and TRBJ1-6, with no clear D. The CDR3 is made up of 15 amino acids. Germline V gene lookup returns CDR1 SGHDN and CDR2 FVKESK. V lost 4 bases, J lost 4 bases, and 11 bases lay in between. The CDR3 region is CASSLPGTYNSPLHF. The CDR3 nucleotides are TGTGCCAGCAGCCTCCCGGGTACTTATAATTCACCCCTCCACTTT.

V is TRBV29-1 and J is TRBJ2-1, with 10 bases lining up with TRBD2. V shed 6 bases, J shed 0 bases, and the junction held 8 bases outside the gene matches. The V gene's germline CDR1 is SQVTM and CDR2 ANQGSEA. The CDR3 sequence is 16 residues long. CDR3 region: CSVTTAGGSSYNEQFF. The CDR3 nucleotides read TGCAGCGTGACCACAGCGGGAGGGAGCTCCTACAATGAGCAGTTCTTC.

The chain combines TRBV5-1 with TRBJ2-7; the match to TRBD2 covers 8 bases. Looked up from germline, CDR1 is SGHRS and CDR2 is YFSETQ. J lost 3 bases, V lost 4 bases, and 6 bases had no gene match. The CDR3 consists of 14 residues. The CDR3 coding sequence is TGCGCCAGCAGCGAGCGGGGGCTGGACTACGAGCAGTACTTC. This sequence encodes CASSERGLDYEQYF.

The chain links TRBV5-4 to TRBJ2-1, with 12 positions matching TRBD2. Germline CDR1 reads SGHNT; CDR2 reads YYREEE (reference sequence). The CDR3 is 17 residues long. The V gene end was trimmed by 4 bases and the J gene end by 6 bases; junction bases not matched to a gene: 11. The CDR3 spells CASSVETSGRRVNEQFF. The CDR3 DNA is TGTGCCAGCAGCGTCGAAACTAGCGGGAGGCGGGTCAATGAGCAGTTCTTC.

The chain uses TRBV11-1 and TRBJ2-1; 10 bases align to TRBD2. Germline CDR1 is SGHAT and CDR2 is FQDESV (reference sequence). The CDR3 runs 15 residues. V was pared by 6 bases and J by 4 bases, with 6 bases of the junction left unmatched. CDR3 protein: CASRPGTSDYNEQFF. CDR3 sequence (DNA): TGTGCCAGCAGACCAGGGACTAGCGATTACAATGAGCAGTTCTTC.

The V and J genes are TRBV6-6 and TRBJ2-7; the D is unclear. The V end was cut by 6 bases, the J end by 0 bases, with 9 bases between. Germline V CDR1 and CDR2: MNHNY, SVGAGI (reference sequence). This CDR3 comprises 13 residues. The CDR3 loop is CASRPSASYEQYV. The CDR3 coding sequence is TGTGCCAGCAGGCCCTCGGCCTCCTACGAGCAGTACGTC.

This clone was observed a few times. The V gene is TRBV30, the J gene TRBJ1-6; D might be TRBD1 (6 bases). The CDR3 is 14 amino acids. Germline-derived CDR1 and CDR2 are GTSNPN and SVGIG (reference sequence). The V end lost 0 bases, the J end lost 12 bases, and 15 bases lay between the germline ends. For the CDR3, the DNA is TGTGCCTGGAGTGTAACTCCCGGAGGGGGACCCCTCCACTTT. Amino acids: CAWSVTPGGGPLHF.

CDR3 sequence (DNA): TGTGCCAGCAGACAGGGGAGAGGCAATCAGCCCCAGCATTTT. Protein product: CASRQGRGNQPQHF. The chain combines TRBV6-6 with TRBJ1-5; 7 nucleotides match TRBD1. The germline V gene encodes CDR1 MNHNY and CDR2 SVGAGI (reference sequence). After removal of 6 bases from V and 2 bases from J, the junction contained 4 bases not matched to a gene. There are 14 residues in the CDR3.

In this sample, this clone turned up a few times. CDR3 loop: CASSSDTNTEAFF. CDR3 sequence (DNA): TGTGCCAGCAGCTCTGACACGAACACTGAAGCTTTCTTT. J is TRBJ1-1 and V is TRBV7-6; D remains ambiguous. V gave up 4 bases and J gave up 1 base, with 7 bases separating them. The CDR3 consists of 13 residues. Germline CDR1 SGHVS, CDR2 FNYEAQ.

V gene TRBV7-9 combines with J gene TRBJ2-2; maybe TRBD1 (6 bases). The CDR3 sequence is 16 residues long. CDR1 and CDR2 (germline): SEHNR, FQNEAQ (reference sequence). The germline V and J ends were trimmed by 4 bases and 2 bases, with 14 bases remaining between them. For the CDR3, the DNA is TGTGCCAGCAGCTCTCCAGACAGGACAAACACCGGGGAGCTGTTTTTT. The encoded protein is CASSSPDRTNTGELFF.

The chain joins TRBV9 to TRBJ2-1; 9 bases match TRBD2. The CDR3 length is 17 residues. Germline V gene data show CDR1 as SGDLS and CDR2 as YYNGEE. The V segment lost 3 bases and the J segment 0 bases; nucleotides outside the gene matches: 7. The CDR3 bases are TGTGCCAGCAGCGAATCCAAGCGGGGGGACTCCTACAATGAGCAGTTCTTC. Amino acid sequence: CASSESKRGDSYNEQFF.

This chain uses TRBV15 with TRBJ1-5; D perhaps matches TRBD1 (5 bases). Germline CDR1 reads LNHNV; CDR2 reads YYDKDF (reference sequence). V lost 9 bases to trimming and J lost 3 bases, with 9 bases between them. The CDR3 has 12 residues. The CDR3 region is CATGGINQPQHF. The DNA for the CDR3 is TGTGCCACTGGGGGGATCAATCAGCCCCAGCATTTT.

This clone was counted between two and nine times. This rearrangement joins TRBV9 to TRBJ1-1; a possible D gene is TRBD1 (5 bases). Trimming pared 4 bases from V and 5 bases from J, leaving 18 bases between. The CDR3 sequence is 15 residues long. Germline V lookup: CDR1 SGDLS, CDR2 YYNGEE. Written as DNA, the CDR3 is TGTGCCAGCAGCTCTTCGGGTGGGGCGGGGACTGAAGCTTTCTTT. Protein product: CASSSSGGAGTEAFF.

The chain combines TRBV27 with TRBJ1-5; TRBD1 might be the D (5 bases). Trimming took 3 bases from V and 9 from J, leaving 15 bases between them. This CDR3 comprises 14 residues. Germline-derived CDR1 and CDR2 are MNHEY and SMNVEV (reference sequence). The CDR3 nucleotides read TGTGCCAGCAGTTTGAGTCCGGGACGGTGGCCCCAGCATTTT. Its protein product is CASSLSPGRWPQHF.

The J gene is TRBJ2-2, the V gene TRBV11-2; 9 bases align to TRBD2. V shed 1 base and J 4 bases; nucleotides not matched to a gene: 7. CDR3 length: 17 amino acids. Germline V CDR1 and CDR2: SGHAT, FQNNGV. The CDR3 here is CASSLGAGGHSTGELFF. The CDR3 DNA sequence: TGTGCCAGCAGCTTAGGAGCGGGGGGACATTCCACCGGGGAGCTGTTTTTT.

Regarding this clone: The sample has other DNA sequences that encode this CDR3 too. The V and J genes are TRBV9 and TRBJ1-5; weak D call: TRBD1 (6 bases). Trimming cost V 0 bases and J 6 bases, with 13 bases left between them. This CDR3 is 15 amino acids long. Germline V lookup: CDR1 SGDLS, CDR2 YYNGEE. CDR3 region: CASSVGGGAGQPQHF. CDR3 DNA sequence: TGTGCCAGCAGCGTAGGAGGGGGGGCCGGTCAGCCCCAGCATTTT.

In its sample, this clone was seen a few times. This chain uses TRBV4-1 with TRBJ1-5; 9 bases fit TRBD1. V was pared by 0 bases and J by 0 bases, with 6 bases of the junction left unmatched. This CDR3 region has 18 residues. The germline CDR1 and CDR2 sequences are MGHRA and YSYEKL. CDR3 residues: CASSQEGWTGASNQPQHF. The DNA for the CDR3 is TGCGCCAGCAGCCAAGAAGGTTGGACAGGGGCTAGCAATCAGCCCCAGCATTTT.

This chain connects TRBV7-9 to TRBJ1-1, with no clear D. This CDR3 has 17 residues. Germline V CDR1 and CDR2: SEHNR, FQNEAQ (reference sequence). The V end was cut by 1 base, the J end by 1 base, with 16 bases between. CDR3 amino acids: CASSLGGGGRKNTEAFF. The CDR3 DNA follows: TGTGCCAGCAGCTTAGGCGGAGGAGGCAGGAAGAACACTGAAGCTTTCTTT.

This clone came up once. V is TRBV4-1 and J is TRBJ1-4; a possible D gene is TRBD1 (6 bases). Germline values: CDR1 MGHRA, CDR2 YSYEKL. With 5 bases removed from V and 8 bases from J, the gap between germline ends came to 15 bases. The CDR3 is 14 amino acids. The CDR3 DNA reads TGCGCCAGCAGCTACCGGACAGTACAAGAAAAACTGTTTTTT. Its protein product is CASSYRTVQEKLFF.

V usage is TRBV18 and J usage is TRBJ2-7; 8 positions agree with TRBD1. This CDR3 contains 13 residues. The ends lost 4 bases at V and 3 bases at J; junction bases unmatched: 2. Germline V lookup: CDR1 KGHSH, CDR2 LQKENI. Written as DNA, the CDR3 is TGTGCCAGCTCACGCGACAGGGGCTACGAGCAGTACGTC. It yields the protein CASSRDRGYEQYV.

The sample holds a few counts of this clone. The genes are TRBV19 and TRBJ1-1; D is perhaps TRBD1 (5 bases). This CDR3 contains 12 residues. Trimming left V 7 bases short and J 7 bases short, with 13 bases between. Germline values: CDR1 LNHDA, CDR2 SQIVND (reference sequence). This CDR3 is CASTLRDGEAFF. Written as DNA, the CDR3 is TGTGCCAGTACTTTGAGGGACGGTGAAGCTTTCTTT.

The chain combines TRBV14 with TRBJ2-2, with D unclear. V was cut by 0 bases and J by 9 bases, with 5 bases left in between. CDR1 is SGHDN and CDR2 is FVKESK in the germline V gene. The CDR3 is 12 residues long. The CDR3 DNA follows: TGTGCCAGCAGCCAAGATCGGAGGGAGCTGTTTTTT. Amino acid sequence: CASSQDRRELFF.

Here the CDR3 DNA reads TGTGCCATCAGTGAACTGCAGGGGAATCAGCCCCAGCATTTT. As protein: CAISELQGNQPQHF. The V call is TRBV10-3, the J call TRBJ1-5; weak D call: TRBD1 (6 bases). The CDR3 runs to 14 residues. V shed 3 bases and J shed 4 bases, with 10 bases lying between them. From germline, CDR1 is ENHRY and CDR2 SYGVKD.

This chain uses TRBV7-2 with TRBJ2-3; 7 bases are shared with TRBD2. V was clipped by 2 bases and J by 2 bases; unmatched bases: 7. The CDR3 runs to 16 residues. CDR1 and CDR2 from the germline V gene are SGHTA and FQGNSA. The CDR3 DNA is TGTGCCAGCAGCTTATTGGGGGGGGACTCCACAGATACGCAGTATTTT. It codes for CASSLLGGDSTDTQYF.

This rearrangement joins TRBV30 to TRBJ2-1, with TRBD2 matching over 9 bases. J was trimmed by 7 bases and V by 3 bases; bases with no gene match: 10. The CDR3 runs 15 residues. Germline values: CDR1 GTSNPN, CDR2 SVGIG (reference sequence). The CDR3 region has the DNA TGTGCCTGGAGCCTTACCGGGACTAGCATGAATGAGCAGTTCTTC. Translation gives CAWSLTGTSMNEQFF.